In its sample, the clone carrying this T cell receptor beta chain was seen once. The source of the sample is a study of T cell changes during pregnancy in multiple sclerosis. The data were produced by immunoSEQ multiplex PCR, yet TCRdb's version contains in-frame clones alone and is incomplete. The sample lists around 42,000 clones, 92% occurring once. This CDR3 is built from 16 residues. V dropped 6 bases and J dropped 4 bases, with 22 bases sitting between them. The germline gives CDR1 MNHEY, CDR2 SMNVEV (reference sequence). The origin of this receptor is a female donor with multiple sclerosis, enrolled in a pregnancy study. The chain is built from TRBV27 and TRBJ2-7, with D perhaps matching TRBD2 (6 bases). Material: CD4+ T cells from peripheral blood mononuclear cells, obtained in the third trimester of pregnancy. The CDR3 DNA reads as TGTGCCAGCAGCCGACCAATTAGCGGAGGACTTTACGAGCAGTACTTC. Translated: CASSRPISGGLYEQYF.